Following are 18 T cell receptor beta chains from one sample sequenced in a study of blood T cell repertoires in COVID-19. Libraries were prepared by immunoSEQ multiplex PCR; TCRdb keeps only in-frame clonotypes and omits some of them. The data show roughly 250,000 clones, approximately 90% seen once. The sequencing sample was made of PBMCs or T cells enriched from blood (not recorded which). Receptor source: a young woman who had recovered from COVID-19.

The chain recombines TRBV27 with TRBJ2-7; 11 positions agree with TRBD2. There are 16 residues in the CDR3. Germline CDR1 is MNHEY and CDR2 is SMNVEV (reference sequence). V was clipped by 1 base and J by 7 bases; unmatched bases: 9. CDR3 nucleotides: TGTGCCAGCAGTTTATTGCCCCCCGGGACTAGCGGTGAGCAGTACTTC. It is translated as CASSLLPPGTSGEQYF.

CDR3 bases: TGCGCCAGCAGCCAGCAGACAGGGGGCTTAATTTCCGAGCAGTACTTC. As protein: CASSQQTGGLISEQYF. The chain is built from TRBV4-3 and TRBJ2-7; 10 bases match TRBD1. This CDR3 region has 16 residues. Unmatched junction bases numbered 11, after V lost 3 bases and J lost 6 bases. The germline V gene encodes CDR1 LGHNA and CDR2 YSLEER.

This chain links TRBV6-1 with TRBJ2-1; possibly TRBD1 for D (6 bases). Germline V gene data show CDR1 as MNHNS and CDR2 as SASEGT. The CDR3 consists of 15 residues. Trimming removed 3 bases from V and 12 bases from J, with 21 bases in between. CDR3 sequence reads: CASSERGITVIRQFF. In DNA form, the CDR3 reads TGTGCCAGCAGTGAGAGGGGGATAACAGTGATTAGGCAGTTCTTC.

The chain uses TRBV25-1 and TRBJ1-1; TRBD1 is a possible D gene (5 bases). Germline values: CDR1 MGHDK, CDR2 SYGVNS. The length of the CDR3 is 14 residues. V lost 7 bases to trimming and J lost 4 bases, with 16 bases between them. CDR3 bases: TGTGCCAGCATACCGGGGGAGTGGGCCACTGAAGCTTTCTTT. It specifies CASIPGEWATEAFF.

This sequence joins TRBV6-6 and TRBJ1-2, with unresolved D. The CDR3 has 12 amino acids. The ends were cut back, 0 bases at V and 8 bases at J, with 7 bases in the middle. The germline V gene encodes CDR1 MNHNY and CDR2 SVGAGI (reference sequence). CDR3 in amino acids: CASSYSTEGYTF. The CDR3 DNA is TGTGCCAGCAGTTACTCGACGGAGGGCTACACCTTC.

The gene calls are TRBV28 and TRBJ2-1; no clear D gene. The CDR3 is 14 residues long. Looked up from germline, CDR1 is MDHEN and CDR2 is SYDVKM. V was clipped by 2 bases and J by 9 bases, with 14 bases between them. CDR3 region: CASSLDQEVPEQFF. CDR3 coding DNA: TGTGCCAGCAGTTTAGATCAGGAAGTGCCTGAGCAGTTCTTC.

This chain joins TRBV7-2 and TRBJ2-7, with 9 bases matching TRBD1. Germline CDR1 and CDR2: SGHTA and FQGNSA. The CDR3 consists of 14 residues. Trimming took 5 bases from V and 1 from J; bases not matched to a gene: 3. The DNA of the CDR3 is TGTGCCAGCAGCAGGACAGGGGCGTCCTACGAGCAGTACTTC. Translation: CASSRTGASYEQYF.

The chain has TRBV28 and TRBJ2-5; 7 bases match TRBD1. The germline CDR1 and CDR2 sequences are MDHEN and SYDVKM. The CDR3 contains 13 residues. Losses at the gene ends were 5 bases for V and 5 bases for J; bases not matched to a gene: 5. The CDR3 reads CASSHRRGETQYF. CDR3 bases: TGTGCCAGCAGTCACCGCAGGGGGGAGACCCAGTACTTC.

Details on this clone: In the same sample, other DNA sequences code for this CDR3. In DNA, the CDR3 is TGTGCCAGTAGTGGGACAGGCGGCGAAAAACTGTTTTTT. This codes for CASSGTGGEKLFF. The chain recombines TRBV19 with TRBJ1-4; 8 bases align to TRBD1. Germline V gene data show CDR1 as LNHDA and CDR2 as SQIVND (reference sequence). The V gene end was trimmed by 5 bases and the J gene end by 8 bases; junction bases not matched to a gene: 4. The CDR3 totals 13 residues. Drawing the rest from reference TRBV19 and TRBJ1-4, the complete variable domain is DGGITQSPKYLFRKEGQNVTLSCEQNLNHDAMYWYRQDPGQGLRLIYYSQIVNDFQKGDIAEGYSVSREKKESFPLTVTSAQKNPTAFYLCASSGTGGEKLFFGSGTQLSVL.

The count of this clone is one. The chain joins TRBV5-4 to TRBJ2-7, with TRBD2 identical over 8 bases. The length of the CDR3 is 14 residues. The ends lost 1 base at V and 3 bases at J; junction bases unmatched: 3. Germline-derived CDR1 and CDR2 are SGHNT and YYREEE (reference sequence). CDR3 loop: CASSLTGGDYEQYF. CDR3 coding DNA: TGTGCCAGCAGCTTGACCGGGGGGGACTACGAGCAGTACTTC. Using reference TRBV5-4 and TRBJ2-7 for the parts outside the CDR3, the full variable domain is ETGVTQSPTHLIKTRGQQVTLRCSSQSGHNTVSWYQQALGQGPQFIFQYYREEENGRGNFPPRFSGLQFPNYSSELNVNALELDDSALYLCASSLTGGDYEQYFGPGTRLTVT.

The gene calls are TRBV24-1 and TRBJ1-2; D uncertain. V was clipped by 1 base and J by 2 bases, with 7 bases between them. Germline loops: CDR1 KGHDR, CDR2 SFDVKD. The CDR3 is made up of 14 amino acids. CDR3 loop: CATSDFSQNYGYTF. DNA of the CDR3: TGTGCCACCAGTGATTTTTCACAGAACTATGGCTACACCTTC.

CDR3 sequence (DNA): TGCAGCGTTGACCGACAGGGGGTTAAGAATGGCTACACCTTC. Translation gives CSVDRQGVKNGYTF. The J gene is TRBJ1-2, the V gene TRBV29-1, with 9 bases identical to TRBD1. This CDR3 is 14 amino acids long. Germline lookup yields CDR1 SQVTM and CDR2 ANQGSEA. V was pared by 3 bases and J by 6 bases, with 8 bases of the junction left unmatched.

The chain's CDR3 is CASSTRTSGTSYNEQFF. CDR3 nucleotide sequence: TGTGCCAGCAGCACCCGGACTAGCGGGACCTCCTACAATGAGCAGTTCTTC. The genes are TRBV9 and TRBJ2-1; 12 positions agree with TRBD2. Trimming cost V 4 bases and J 0 bases; bases outside gene matches: 5. Per the germline V gene, CDR1 is SGDLS and CDR2 is YYNGEE. This CDR3 spans 17 amino acids. Full variable domain (outside the CDR3, taken from reference TRBV9 and TRBJ2-1): DSGVTQTPKHLITATGQRVTLRCSPRSGDLSVYWYQQSLDQGLQFLIQYYNGEERAKGNILERFSAQQFPDLHSELNLSSLELGDSALYFCASSTRTSGTSYNEQFFGPGTRLTVL.

This clone came up once. CDR3 in amino acids: CASSLLGQGSTDTQYF. The CDR3, as DNA: TGTGCCAGCAGCTTGCTCGGACAGGGCAGCACAGATACGCAGTATTTT. V gene TRBV5-8 combines with J gene TRBJ2-3; 8 positions agree with TRBD1. After removal of 1 base from V and 0 bases from J, the junction contained 4 bases not matched to a gene. The CDR3 loop spans 16 amino acids. The germline gives CDR1 SGHTS, CDR2 YDEGEE.

The chain has TRBV27 and TRBJ2-1, with a possible D match to TRBD1 (6 bases). Germline CDR1 reads MNHEY; CDR2 reads SMNVEV (reference sequence). Trimming shortened V by 2 bases and J by 4 bases, and 15 bases separated the two germline ends. This CDR3 spans 16 amino acids. The CDR3 spells CASSLEGRGPYNEQFF. CDR3 in DNA: TGTGCCAGCAGTTTAGAGGGCAGGGGCCCTTACAATGAGCAGTTCTTC.

This clone was observed a single time. The rearrangement uses TRBV27 and TRBJ2-7; D is possibly TRBD1 (5 bases). This CDR3 contains 13 residues. The V and J ends lost 2 bases and 5 bases respectively, with 10 bases between them. The germline V gene has CDR1 MNHEY and CDR2 SMNVEV (reference sequence). The CDR3 is CASSLKGPDEQYF. CDR3 DNA sequence: TGTGCCAGCAGTTTAAAGGGGCCTGACGAGCAGTACTTC.

This chain joins TRBV10-3 and TRBJ1-1; D possibly corresponds to TRBD1 (5 bases). CDR3 length equals 14 residues. The germline V gene has CDR1 ENHRY and CDR2 SYGVKD. V lost 6 bases and J 2 bases, leaving 13 bases between the germline ends. DNA of the CDR3: TGTGCCATCAGGACCGGGGGGTCCAACACTGAAGCTTTCTTT. Its protein is CAIRTGGSNTEAFF.

The chain recombines TRBV19 with TRBJ1-4; D not certain. Trimming stripped 4 bases from V and 0 bases from J, with 9 bases between. This CDR3 is 15 amino acids long. CDR1 is LNHDA and CDR2 is SQIVND in the germline V gene (reference sequence). The CDR3 nucleotides are TGTGCCAGTAGTAATACCCGAGCAACTAATGAAAAACTGTTTTTT. Its protein product is CASSNTRATNEKLFF.